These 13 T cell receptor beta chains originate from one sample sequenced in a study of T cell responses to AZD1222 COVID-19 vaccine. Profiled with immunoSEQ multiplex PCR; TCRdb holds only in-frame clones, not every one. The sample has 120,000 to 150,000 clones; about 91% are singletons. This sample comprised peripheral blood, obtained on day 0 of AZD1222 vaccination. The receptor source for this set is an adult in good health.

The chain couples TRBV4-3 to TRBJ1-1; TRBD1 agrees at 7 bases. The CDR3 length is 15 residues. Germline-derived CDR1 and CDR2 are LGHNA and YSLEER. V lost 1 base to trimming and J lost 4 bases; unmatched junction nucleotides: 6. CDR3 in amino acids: CASSQGLQGTTEAFF. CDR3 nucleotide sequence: TGCGCCAGCAGCCAAGGTCTACAGGGGACCACTGAAGCTTTCTTT.

The CDR3 protein is CASSQDLRREQYF. In DNA, the CDR3 is TGCGCCAGCAGCCAAGACCTTAGGAGGGAGCAGTACTTC. This chain uses TRBV4-3 with TRBJ2-7, with D maybe TRBD2 (5 bases). The CDR3 sequence is 13 residues long. V dropped 0 bases and J dropped 7 bases, with 10 bases sitting between them. Germline V CDR1 and CDR2: LGHNA, YSLEER.

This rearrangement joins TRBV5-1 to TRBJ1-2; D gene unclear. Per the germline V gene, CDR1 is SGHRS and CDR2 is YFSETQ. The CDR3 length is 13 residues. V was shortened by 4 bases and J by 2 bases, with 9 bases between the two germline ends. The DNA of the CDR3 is TGCGCCAGCAGCGCCGAAGGAAACTATGGCTACACCTTC. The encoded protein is CASSAEGNYGYTF. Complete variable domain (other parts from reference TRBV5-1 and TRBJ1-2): KAGVTQTPRYLIKTRGQQVTLSCSPISGHRSVSWYQQTPGQGLQFLFEYFSETQRNKGNFPGRFSGRQFSNSRSEMNVSTLELGDSALYLCASSAEGNYGYTFGSGTRLTVV.

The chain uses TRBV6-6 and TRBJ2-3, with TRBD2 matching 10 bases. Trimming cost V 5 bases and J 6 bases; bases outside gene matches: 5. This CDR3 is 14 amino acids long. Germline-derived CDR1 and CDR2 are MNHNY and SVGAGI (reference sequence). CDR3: CASSQGLASDTQYF. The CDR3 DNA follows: TGTGCCAGCAGTCAGGGACTAGCGTCCGATACGCAGTATTTT.

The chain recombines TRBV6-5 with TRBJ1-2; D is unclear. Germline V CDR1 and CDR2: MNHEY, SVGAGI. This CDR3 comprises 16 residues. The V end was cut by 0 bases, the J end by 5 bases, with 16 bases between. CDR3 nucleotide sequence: TGTGCCAGCAGTTACTCGATTAGTGACGGGATTTATGGCTACACCTTC. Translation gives CASSYSISDGIYGYTF.

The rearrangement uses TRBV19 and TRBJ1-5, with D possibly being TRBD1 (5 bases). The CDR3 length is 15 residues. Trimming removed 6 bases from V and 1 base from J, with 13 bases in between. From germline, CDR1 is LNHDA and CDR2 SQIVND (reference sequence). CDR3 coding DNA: TGTGCCAGTAGAACGACAGAACCGAGCAATCAGCCCCAGCATTTT. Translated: CASRTTEPSNQPQHF.

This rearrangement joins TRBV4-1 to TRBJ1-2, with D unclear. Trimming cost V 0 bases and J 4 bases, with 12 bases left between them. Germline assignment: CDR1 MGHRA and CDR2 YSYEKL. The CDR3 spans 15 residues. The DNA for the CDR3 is TGCGCCAGCAGCCAAGAGGGTGATTACCGCTATGGCTACACCTTC. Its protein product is CASSQEGDYRYGYTF.

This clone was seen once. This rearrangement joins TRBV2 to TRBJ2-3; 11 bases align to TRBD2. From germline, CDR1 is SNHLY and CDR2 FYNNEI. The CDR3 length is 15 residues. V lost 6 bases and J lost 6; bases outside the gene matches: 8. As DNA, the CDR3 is TGTGCCAGCAGCAAACTAGCGGGAGAGACTGATACGCAGTATTTT. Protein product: CASSKLAGETDTQYF.

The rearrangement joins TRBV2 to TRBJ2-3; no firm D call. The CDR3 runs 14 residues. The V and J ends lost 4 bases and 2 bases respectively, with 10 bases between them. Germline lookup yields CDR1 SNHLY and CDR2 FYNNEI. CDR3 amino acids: CASSVGIATDTQYF. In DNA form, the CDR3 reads TGTGCCAGCAGTGTGGGAATAGCCACAGATACGCAGTATTTT.

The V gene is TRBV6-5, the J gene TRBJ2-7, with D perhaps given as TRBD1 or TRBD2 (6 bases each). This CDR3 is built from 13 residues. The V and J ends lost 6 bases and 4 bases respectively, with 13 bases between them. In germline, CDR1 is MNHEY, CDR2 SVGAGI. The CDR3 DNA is TGTGCCAGCAGCCGCGGGACAAAATACGAGCAGTACTTC. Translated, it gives CASSRGTKYEQYF.

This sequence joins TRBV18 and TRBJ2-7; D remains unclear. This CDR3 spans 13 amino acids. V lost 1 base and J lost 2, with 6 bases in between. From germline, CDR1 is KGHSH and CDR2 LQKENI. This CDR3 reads CASSPHTPYEQYF. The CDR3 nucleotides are TGTGCCAGCTCACCACACACCCCCTACGAGCAGTACTTC. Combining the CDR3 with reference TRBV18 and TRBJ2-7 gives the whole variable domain NAGVMQNPRHLVRRRGQEARLRCSPMKGHSHVYWYRQLPEEGLKFMVYLQKENIIDESGMPKERFSAEFPKEGPSILRIQQVVRGDSAAYFCASSPHTPYEQYFGPGTRLTVT.

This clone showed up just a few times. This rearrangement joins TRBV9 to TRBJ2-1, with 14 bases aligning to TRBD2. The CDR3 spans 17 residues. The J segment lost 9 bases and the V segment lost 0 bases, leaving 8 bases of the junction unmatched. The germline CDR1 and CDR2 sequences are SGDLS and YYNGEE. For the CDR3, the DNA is TGTGCCAGCAGCGTAGGACTAGCGGGAGGGAGGTCCGGTGAGCAGTTCTTC. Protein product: CASSVGLAGGRSGEQFF.

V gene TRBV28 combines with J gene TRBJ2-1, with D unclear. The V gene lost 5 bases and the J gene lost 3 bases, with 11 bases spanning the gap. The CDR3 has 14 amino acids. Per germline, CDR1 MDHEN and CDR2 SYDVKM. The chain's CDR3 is CASSTRMNYNEQFF. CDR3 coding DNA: TGTGCCAGCAGTACCCGGATGAACTACAATGAGCAGTTCTTC.